This T cell receptor beta chain derives from a study of OX40 agonist ivuxolimab in advanced cancers. Broader study findings: Clonal expansion by week 6 occurred in CD4+ and CD8+ blood T cells (at 0.1 to 3.0 mg/kg). The authors did not determine the antigen specificity of the expanded peripheral T cells.

The CDR3 is 13 amino acids. V was trimmed by 11 bases and J by 0 bases, leaving 14 bases between them. Germline-derived CDR1 and CDR2 are MNHEY and SVGAGI. About this clone: The antigen is undetermined.

Using immunoSEQ multiplex PCR, the repertoire was profiled, and TCRdb retains in-frame clones only, with some absent. The data contain about 110,000 clones, over 75% of them singletons. This receptor was taken from an adult with an advanced solid tumor such as melanoma, head and neck, liver or kidney cancer. The chain links TRBV6-5 to TRBJ2-7, with unresolved D. Sample: CD4+ or CD8+ T cells sorted from blood, taken in a trial of the OX40 agonist ivuxolimab. The CDR3 sequence: CASRKPSSYEQYF. As DNA, the CDR3 is TGTGCCTCCCGGAAGCCCAGCTCCTACGAGCAGTACTTC.